This T cell receptor beta chain appears in the sequencing data of a study of early T cells in non-severe SARS-CoV-2 infection. TCRdb ran MiXCR on the 5' RACE reads and lists one entry per CDR3 protein. The sample shows under 50,000 distinct CDR3 sequences, about 4% of them seen only once. In its sample, this clonotype was seen many times. V was clipped by 0 bases and J by 4 bases, with 10 bases between them. The CDR3 has 15 amino acids. The germline V gene has CDR1 DFQATT and CDR2 SNEGSKA (reference sequence). Sequenced: whole blood. The chain employs TRBV20-1 and TRBJ1-6; D remains unclear. The TCR originated in an adult who was a healthcare worker with PCR-confirmed SARS-CoV-2 infection or an uninfected control (not recorded which). CDR3 in DNA: TGCAGTGCTAGAGATGTAACCACATATAATTCACCCCTCCACTTT. Residues: CSARDVTTYNSPLHF.